The 9 T cell receptor beta chains given below trace back to one sample, sequenced in a study of shared clonotypes between healthy human individuals. Generated by immunoSEQ multiplex PCR, the TCRdb table keeps only in-frame clones and is missing some. Of 2 million to 2.5 million clones listed, almost 96% are singletons. Specimen: naive CD4+ T cells sorted from blood. Subset defined: CD45RA+ positively selected. Receptor source: a man between 18 and 35 years old in good health.

The chain combines TRBV5-8 with TRBJ2-3; D gene ambiguous. Per the germline V gene, CDR1 is SGHTS and CDR2 is YDEGEE. Trimming took off 4 bases at V and 6 bases at J, with 24 bases between the two ends. This CDR3 region has 17 residues. In DNA form, the CDR3 reads TGTGCCAGCAGCCTCGCGCCGTCGGCTGCAGCCATGGATACGCAGTATTTT. It encodes CASSLAPSAAAMDTQYF.

Turning to this clone: The sample contains more than one DNA sequence encoding this CDR3. J is TRBJ2-5 and V is TRBV18; TRBD2 aligns across 7 bases. Germline V gene data show CDR1 as KGHSH and CDR2 as LQKENI. CDR3 length: 14 residues. The V and J ends lost 3 bases and 0 bases, in that order; junction bases with no gene match: 1. CDR3 in DNA: TGTGCCAGCTCACCCAGCGGGAACCAAGAGACCCAGTACTTC. It encodes CASSPSGNQETQYF.

This clone showed up just once. This CDR3 is also generated by other DNA sequences in the sample. The chain carries TRBV11-2 and TRBJ1-1, with 8 positions matching TRBD1. CDR3 size: 14 residues. The germline V gene has CDR1 SGHAT and CDR2 FQNNGV. The junction had 1 base not matched to a gene; V was cut back by 1 base and J by 3 bases. The DNA for the CDR3 is TGTGCCAGCAGCTTAGTACAGGGGGACACTGAAGCTTTCTTT. Translation gives CASSLVQGDTEAFF.

CDR3 DNA sequence: TGCGCCAGCAGTGGGGCTGCACAGTACGGCACAGATACGCAGTATTTT. Its translation is CASSGAAQYGTDTQYF. The chain joins TRBV10-2 to TRBJ2-3; no definite D call. Germline V gene lookup returns CDR1 WSHSY and CDR2 SAAADI. This CDR3 spans 16 amino acids. V lost 4 bases and J lost 1, with 15 bases in between.

V gene TRBV29-1 combines with J gene TRBJ2-7, with D hard to call. This CDR3 has 13 residues. CDR1 and CDR2 (germline): SQVTM, ANQGSEA. V was shortened by 4 bases and J by 2 bases, with 12 bases between the two germline ends. Here the CDR3 reads CSVVPDGAYEQYF. The CDR3 DNA reads as TGCAGCGTTGTCCCCGACGGCGCCTACGAGCAGTACTTC.

The rearrangement joins TRBV6-5 to TRBJ2-7, with D possibly matching TRBD1 (5 bases). The CDR3 totals 16 residues. The germline V gene has CDR1 MNHEY and CDR2 SVGAGI. Between the trimmed V and J ends, which lost 0 bases and 2 bases, there was a span of 14 bases. DNA of the CDR3: TGTGCCAGCAGTTACTCGGGGCGCATAGTTCCCTACGAGCAGTACTTC. Amino acid sequence: CASSYSGRIVPYEQYF.

The chain recombines TRBV28 with TRBJ1-1; D is possibly TRBD1 (6 bases). Trimming removed 2 bases at V and 5 bases at J, with 12 bases between. This CDR3 comprises 14 residues. Germline values: CDR1 MDHEN, CDR2 SYDVKM. CDR3 in DNA: TGTGCCAGCAGTTTAAGTCAGGGGAGGACTGAAGCTTTCTTT. Its translation is CASSLSQGRTEAFF.

The chain carries TRBV28 and TRBJ2-7, with a possible D match to TRBD2 (7 bases). This CDR3 is built from 14 residues. The V end was cut by 6 bases, the J end by 1 base, with 13 bases between. CDR1 is MDHEN and CDR2 is SYDVKM in the germline V gene. CDR3 nucleotide sequence: TGTGCCAGCAGCGAGGGGGGGCCTTCCTACGAGCAGTACTTC. Translation: CASSEGGPSYEQYF.

This clone was counted once. The gene calls are TRBV11-2 and TRBJ2-3; D gene unclear. Trimming took off 3 bases at V and 5 bases at J, with 15 bases between the two ends. Germline V lookup: CDR1 SGHAT, CDR2 FQNNGV. This CDR3 is 15 amino acids long. CDR3: CASSFRSSVEDTQYF. CDR3 DNA sequence: TGTGCCAGCAGCTTTAGGTCCAGCGTGGAAGATACGCAGTATTTT.